This record looks at one T cell receptor beta chain sequence and its context. Its specific antigen is unknown. No much larger clonotype is one base removed from it; base qualities were not supplied. This sample is part of a study of beta chain features in type 1 diabetes (dated 2018 in TCRdb). About the full investigation: Mean age, gender distribution, total cell number and subset yield were not different between patients and healthy donors. A total of 90 million to 120 million sorted cells were examined across all samples, and a strong correlation was observed between cell number per subset and RNA yield. In the study, TCRB repertoires of sorted circulating CD4+ T cell subsets from recently diagnosed type 1 diabetes patients were compared with those of matched healthy donors. Regulatory and stem cell-like memory subsets were isolated from only 8 patients and about eight healthy donors, whereas naive and central memory subsets came from all 30 or so donors.

V is trimmed back by 5 bases and J by 6 bases, and the junction contains 3 bases that no gene match accounts for. CDR1 and CDR2, per the germline V gene, are SGHDT and YYEEEE. Taken from cysteine to phenylalanine, the CDR3 has 14 residues. Only the CDR3 DNA is retained, 42 bases long and in frame from the first base. The High Capacity cDNA Reverse Transcription Kit was used to reverse transcribe all of the isolated RNA, meaning that expressed TCRB transcripts were what got sequenced. Naive, central memory and regulatory T cell samples underwent deep immunoSEQ sequencing, averaging about 3.57 million total reads per sample. Sorted cells were lysed in RLT buffer, and RNA was extracted using DNase-treated RNeasy Micro or Mini kits according to cell number. Each cell subset was processed separately to prevent cross-contamination, with patient and healthy donor samples processed together. The immunoSEQ multiplex PCR was used to amplify TCRB sequences from cDNA, yielding 87-bp fragments that span the CDR3 region. Sequencing of the amplicons was done on the Illumina HiSeq platform. Per the authors' processing: PCR bias was corrected computationally using synthetic template baselines, and reads within Hamming distance 2 were collapsed, with unmergeable singletons discarded. Reads were aligned against IMGT so that V, D and J genes, CDR3 length and insertions or deletions at six rearrangement sites could be assigned. Within each subset, clonotype counts were normalized to sorted cell number, after which true diversity and Gini coefficients were computed with the tcR R package. The overlap coefficient, calculated on TCRB nucleotide sequences, was used to measure repertoire sharing. Held by TCRdb, this immuneACCESS table contains in-frame sequences only and omits some clones. Under half of the omission traces to an unresolved V gene where checked; the cause of the rest is unknown. V and J calls and clone size are those listed in that table; D and trimming were worked out from the DNA. Here the sample has about 290,000 clones; 8% occur a single time. Of the sample, approximately 1% is held by the ten largest clones.

Each donor gave one peripheral blood draw, roughly 0.12 L on average, collected into heparinised tubes. A BD FACSAria II was used to sort naive, central memory, regulatory and stem cell-like memory CD4+ T cells with a panel that included CD45RO, CCR7, CD25, CD127, CD95 and CD27. Every sorted population had a purity above 98%. Right away, PBMCs were isolated by Lymphoprep density gradient centrifugation and were stained directly, with no culture step. So that batch effects would be minimized, each experiment stained and sorted samples in pairs, pairing one healthy donor with one patient. What the research found in general, with its limitations: Patients with type 1 diabetes made fewer insertions and deleted more nucleotides at VDJ recombination sites, implying thymic rearrangement abnormalities. In all four CD4+ subsets, TCRB CDR3 length was moderately but significantly shorter in type 1 diabetes patients. Only small numbers of individuals were included in the HLA sub-analyses, which left unresolved whether HLA type had any influence on TCRB rearrangement. Naive, central memory and regulatory TCRB repertoires appeared more similar among patients than among healthy donors. PCR might favor shorter templates, but patient and control samples were amplified and corrected together, so any skew would affect both groups equally. Because cDNA was sequenced instead of genomic DNA, highly expressing activated cells could be over-represented, though the groups showed no difference in activation or CD3 levels.

This receptor was identified in a woman younger than 30 in good health. The specimen sequenced was central memory CD4+ T cells from blood. The sequence links TRBV5-6 to TRBJ1-6, and TRBD1 matches 9 of the central bases. The CDR3 sequence is CASSRDRVNSPLHF. The base sequence is TGTGCCAGCAGTCGGGACAGGGTTAATTCACCCCTCCACTTT.